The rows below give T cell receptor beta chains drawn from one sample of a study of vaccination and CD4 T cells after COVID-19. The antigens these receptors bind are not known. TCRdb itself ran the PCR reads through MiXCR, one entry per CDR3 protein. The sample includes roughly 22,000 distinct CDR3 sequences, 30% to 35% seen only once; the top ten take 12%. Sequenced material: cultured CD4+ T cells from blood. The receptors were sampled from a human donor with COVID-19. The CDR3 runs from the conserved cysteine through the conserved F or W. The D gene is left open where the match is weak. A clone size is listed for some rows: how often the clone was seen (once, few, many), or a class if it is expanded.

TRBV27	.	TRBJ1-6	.	CASILMGYNSPLHF	TGTGCCAGCATCCTAATGGGGTATAATTCACCCCTCCACTTT
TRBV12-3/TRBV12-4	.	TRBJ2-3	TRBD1	CASSYLTGPADTQYF	TGTGCCAGCAGTTACCTGACAGGGCCGGCAGATACGCAGTATTTT
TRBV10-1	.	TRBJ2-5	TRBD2	CASRRGTTKETQYF	TGCGCCAGCCGGCGAGGGACTACGAAAGAGACCCAGTACTTC
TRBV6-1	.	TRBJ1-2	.	CASSERSGTNYGYTF	TGTGCCAGCAGTGAACGGTCTGGGACTAACTATGGCTACACCTTC
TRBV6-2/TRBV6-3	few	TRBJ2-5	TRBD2	CASSPLLAGPQETQYF	TGTGCCAGCAGTCCATTGCTAGCGGGGCCCCAAGAGACCCAGTACTTC
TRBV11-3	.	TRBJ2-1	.	CASSLEIGSVGQFF	TGTGCCAGCAGCTTAGAGATTGGGAGTGTGGGGCAGTTCTTC
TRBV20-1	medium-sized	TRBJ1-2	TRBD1	CSARTGKDGYTF	TGCAGTGCTAGGACAGGGAAAGACGGCTACACCTTC
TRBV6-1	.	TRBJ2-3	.	CASSEATVWAGTQYF	TGTGCCAGCAGTGAAGCGACAGTGTGGGCGGGTACGCAGTATTTT
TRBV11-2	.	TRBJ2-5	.	CASSLELASPETQYF	TGTGCCAGCAGCTTAGAGCTAGCTAGTCCAGAGACCCAGTACTTC
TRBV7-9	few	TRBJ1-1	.	CASSLEGVSLQPEAFF	TGTGCCAGCAGCTTAGAGGGGGTCAGTTTGCAGCCTGAAGCTTTCTTT
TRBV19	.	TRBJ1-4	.	CASHPARPITNEKLFF	TGTGCCAGTCACCCGGCACGGCCGATAACTAATGAAAAACTGTTTTTT
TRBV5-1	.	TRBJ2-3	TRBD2	CASSFGGRATDTQYF	TGCGCCAGCAGCTTCGGGGGGAGGGCCACAGATACGCAGTATTTT
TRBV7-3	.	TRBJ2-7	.	CASSSLRSSTYEQYF	TGTGCCAGCAGCTCTCTGCGATCAAGTACCTACGAGCAGTACTTC
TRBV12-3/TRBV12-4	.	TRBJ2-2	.	CASSFSRGQLTGELFF	TGTGCCAGCAGTTTCTCCCGTGGGCAGCTCACCGGGGAGCTGTTTTTT
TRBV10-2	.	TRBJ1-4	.	CASRLDSRNEKLFF	TGCGCCAGCAGGCTAGACAGCAGAAATGAAAAACTGTTTTTT
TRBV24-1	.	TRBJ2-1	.	CATSADSYNEQFF	TGTGCCACCAGTGCTGACTCCTACAATGAGCAGTTCTTC
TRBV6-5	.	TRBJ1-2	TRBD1	CASSSGTGAGYTF	TGTGCCAGCAGTTCGGGGACAGGGGCCGGCTACACCTTC
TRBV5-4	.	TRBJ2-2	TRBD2	CASSLETAAGGHTGELFF	TGTGCCAGCAGCTTGGAAACGGCAGCGGGGGGACACACCGGGGAGCTGTTTTTT
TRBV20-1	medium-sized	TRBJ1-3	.	CSARDWAGESGNTIYF	TGCAGTGCTAGAGATTGGGCAGGGGAGTCTGGAAACACCATATATTTT
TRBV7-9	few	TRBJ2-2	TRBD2	CASSPRTSGVSAGELFF	TGTGCCAGCAGCCCCAGGACTAGCGGGGTGTCTGCCGGGGAGCTGTTTTTT
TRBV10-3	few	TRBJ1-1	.	CAIGFGSNTEAFF	TGTGCCATCGGGTTTGGGTCGAACACTGAAGCTTTCTTT
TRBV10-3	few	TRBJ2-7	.	CATHTGGEIFNEQYF	TGTGCCACCCACACGGGGGGCGAAATATTCAACGAGCAGTACTTC
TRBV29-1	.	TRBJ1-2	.	CSVRGGNYGYTF	TGCAGCGTCAGGGGAGGTAACTATGGCTACACCTTC
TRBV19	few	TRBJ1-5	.	CASNMLGEGGQPQHF	TGTGCCAGTAACATGCTGGGGGAGGGGGGGCAGCCCCAGCATTTT
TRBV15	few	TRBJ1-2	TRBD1	CATSNKAGTGMGVGGYTF	TGTGCCACCAGCAATAAAGCCGGGACAGGGATGGGTGTAGGGGGCTACACCTTC
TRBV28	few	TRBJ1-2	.	CASSFRQYGYTF	TGTGCCAGCAGTTTTAGACAGTATGGCTACACCTTC
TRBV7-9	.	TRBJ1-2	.	CASSLAGNQRTYGYTF	TGTGCCAGCAGCTTAGCTGGCAACCAGAGGACCTATGGCTACACCTTC
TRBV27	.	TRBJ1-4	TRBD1	CASSLVGGVTNEKLFF	TGTGCCAGCAGTTTAGTAGGGGGCGTAACTAATGAAAAACTGTTTTTT
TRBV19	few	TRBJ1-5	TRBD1	CASSVPGQGGQPQHF	TGTGCCAGTAGTGTCCCGGGACAGGGTGGTCAGCCCCAGCATTTT
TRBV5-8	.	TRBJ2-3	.	CASSRTSADTQYF	TGTGCCAGCAGTCGGACATCGGCAGATACGCAGTATTTT
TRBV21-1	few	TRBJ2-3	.	CASSKLDRGGSRNTQYF	TGTGCCAGCAGCAAGCTCGACAGGGGCGGCTCTAGGAATACGCAGTATTTT
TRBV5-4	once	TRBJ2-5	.	CASSLLAGASQETQYF	TGTGCCAGCAGCTTGTTGGCGGGGGCCTCCCAAGAGACCCAGTACTTC
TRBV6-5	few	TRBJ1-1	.	CASSYGVKAFF	TGTGCCAGCAGTTACGGGGTGAAAGCTTTCTTT
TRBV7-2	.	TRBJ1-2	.	CASHTGRTNYGYTF	TGTGCCAGCCACACTGGGCGGACTAACTATGGCTACACCTTC
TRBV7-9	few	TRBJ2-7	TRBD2	CASSTTTSGGSREQYF	TGTGCCAGCAGCACAACGACTAGCGGGGGCAGTCGGGAGCAGTACTTC
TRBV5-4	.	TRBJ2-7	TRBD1	CASSAGQGGNYEQYF	TGTGCCAGCAGCGCTGGACAGGGTGGCAACTACGAGCAGTACTTC
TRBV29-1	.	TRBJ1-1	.	CSAGPGTEAFF	TGCAGCGCCGGTCCGGGAACTGAAGCTTTCTTT
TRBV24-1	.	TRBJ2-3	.	CATSDGISSTDTQYF	TGTGCCACCAGTGATGGGATCTCTAGCACAGATACGCAGTATTTT
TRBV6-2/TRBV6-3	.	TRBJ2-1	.	CASSKTRSSYNEQFF	TGTGCCAGCAGTAAGACTAGGAGCTCCTACAATGAGCAGTTCTTC
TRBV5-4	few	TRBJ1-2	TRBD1	CASSLLSGQGVRNYGYTF	TGTGCCAGCAGCCTACTTAGCGGACAGGGGGTCAGAAACTATGGCTACACCTTC
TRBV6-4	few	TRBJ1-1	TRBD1	CASRGQANTEAFF	TGTGCCAGCCGGGGACAGGCGAACACTGAAGCTTTCTTT
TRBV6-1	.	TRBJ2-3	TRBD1	CASRDRASTDTQYF	TGTGCCAGCAGGGACAGGGCGTCCACAGATACGCAGTATTTT
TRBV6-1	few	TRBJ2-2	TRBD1	CASSALPGQGPGELFF	TGTGCCAGCAGTGCACTACCGGGACAGGGCCCCGGGGAGCTGTTTTTT
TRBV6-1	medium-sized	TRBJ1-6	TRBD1	CASSIGGQGTAPLHF	TGTGCCAGCAGTATAGGGGGCCAGGGTACTGCACCCCTCCACTTT
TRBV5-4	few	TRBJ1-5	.	CASSLNGQPQHF	TGTGCCAGCAGCTTGAACGGTCAGCCCCAGCATTTT
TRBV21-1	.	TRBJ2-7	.	CASKDRHDYEQYF	TGTGCCAGCAAAGACAGGCACGACTACGAGCAGTACTTC
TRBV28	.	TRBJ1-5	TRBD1	CASSSRDRGPRPQHF	TGTGCCAGCAGTTCCCGGGACAGGGGGCCCCGGCCCCAGCATTTT
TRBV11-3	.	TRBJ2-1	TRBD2	CASSLNGGVLNEQFF	TGTGCCAGCAGCCTAAACGGGGGGGTTCTCAATGAGCAGTTCTTC
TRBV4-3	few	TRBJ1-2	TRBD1	CASSQDAGGGYGYTF	TGCGCCAGCAGCCAAGATGCAGGGGGCGGCTATGGCTACACCTTC
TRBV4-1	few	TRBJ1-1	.	CASSLHTPEANTEAFF	TGCGCCAGCAGCCTCCATACTCCAGAGGCGAACACTGAAGCTTTCTTT
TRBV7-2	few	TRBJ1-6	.	CASSLDRNSPLHF	TGTGCCAGCAGCTTAGATCGAAATTCACCCCTCCACTTT
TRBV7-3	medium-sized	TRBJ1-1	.	CASSFGAGSTEAFF	TGTGCCAGCAGCTTCGGGGCGGGGAGCACTGAAGCTTTCTTT
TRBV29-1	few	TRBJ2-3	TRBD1	CSVADRGPADTQYF	TGCAGCGTCGCAGACAGGGGGCCCGCAGATACGCAGTATTTT
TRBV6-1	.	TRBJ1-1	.	CASSEQRPRGTEAFF	TGTGCCAGCAGTGAACAAAGGCCGAGGGGAACTGAAGCTTTCTTT
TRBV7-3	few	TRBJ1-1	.	CASSLAGLGTEAFF	TGTGCCAGCAGCTTAGCGGGATTGGGAACTGAAGCTTTCTTT
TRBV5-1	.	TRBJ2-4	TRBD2	CASSLHREGAIQYF	TGCGCCAGCAGCTTGCATCGGGAGGGTGCCATTCAGTACTTC
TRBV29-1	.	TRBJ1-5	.	CSVVTTGQPQHF	TGCAGCGTTGTAACAACCGGGCAGCCCCAGCATTTT
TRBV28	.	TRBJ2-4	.	CASSPSHSLAKNIQYF	TGTGCCAGCAGTCCCTCCCACAGTTTAGCCAAAAACATTCAGTACTTC